Listed here are 20 T cell receptor beta chains from one sample, sequenced in a study of cytotoxic CD8 clonotypes in ibrutinib-treated CLL. Generated by immunoSEQ multiplex PCR, the TCRdb table keeps only in-frame clones and is missing some. The data show about 140,000 clones, with 80% seen just once and 6% to 9.5% held by the top ten. The sample in question was PBMCs, obtained after 36 months of ibrutinib treatment. The receptors derive from a human donor with chronic lymphocytic leukemia.

The rearrangement uses TRBV9 and TRBJ1-5; D remains ambiguous. Per the germline V gene, CDR1 is SGDLS and CDR2 is YYNGEE. V dropped 5 bases and J dropped 0 bases, with 15 bases sitting between them. The CDR3 runs to 16 residues. CDR3 sequence reads: CASRPQSPYSNQPQHF. The DNA for the CDR3 is TGTGCCAGCAGGCCTCAGAGCCCCTATAGCAATCAGCCCCAGCATTTT. Based on the CDR3 plus reference TRBV9 and TRBJ1-5, the full variable domain is DSGVTQTPKHLITATGQRVTLRCSPRSGDLSVYWYQQSLDQGLQFLIQYYNGEERAKGNILERFSAQQFPDLHSELNLSSLELGDSALYFCASRPQSPYSNQPQHFGDGTRLSIL.

V is TRBV15 and J is TRBJ2-5; perhaps TRBD1 as D (5 bases). V dropped 3 bases and J dropped 3 bases, with 11 bases sitting between them. Germline V gene data show CDR1 as LNHNV and CDR2 as YYDKDF (reference sequence). The length of the CDR3 is 14 residues. In DNA form, the CDR3 reads TGTGCCACCAGCAGGGGGCTCGATAAAGAGACCCAGTACTTC. This sequence encodes CATSRGLDKETQYF.

The CDR3 DNA reads TGTGCCAGCAGTGAAGGGTACAGTCCGGATACGCAGTATTTT. Amino acids: CASSEGYSPDTQYF. The chain couples TRBV6-1 to TRBJ2-3; D gene unclear. CDR1 and CDR2 (germline): MNHNS, SASEGT. The CDR3 runs to 14 residues. Trimming removed 1 base at V and 6 bases at J, with 11 bases between.

The V gene is TRBV27, the J gene TRBJ1-2; D remains unclear. The CDR3 is 16 amino acids. The V and J ends lost 6 bases and 0 bases respectively, with 17 bases between them. Per the germline V gene, CDR1 is MNHEY and CDR2 is SMNVEV (reference sequence). The CDR3 coding sequence is TGTGCCAGCAGGCCTAGCGGTCCACCCTCTAACTATGGCTACACCTTC. Translation: CASRPSGPPSNYGYTF.

The rearrangement joins TRBV19 to TRBJ1-4; 8 nucleotides agree with TRBD1. The germline CDR1 and CDR2 sequences are LNHDA and SQIVND (reference sequence). V lost 5 bases to trimming and J lost 8 bases; unmatched junction nucleotides: 10. The CDR3 sequence is 15 residues long. The CDR3 sequence is CASSSWTGPGEKLFF. CDR3 DNA sequence: TGTGCCAGTAGTTCCTGGACAGGGCCAGGAGAAAAACTGTTTTTT.

The rearrangement joins TRBV6-5 to TRBJ2-2; the D is unclear. This CDR3 has 13 amino acids. The ends were cut back, 5 bases at V and 6 bases at J, with 10 bases in the middle. Germline V lookup: CDR1 MNHEY, CDR2 SVGAGI. CDR3: CASSHTSPGELFF. CDR3 coding DNA: TGTGCCAGCAGTCACACCAGTCCCGGGGAGCTGTTTTTT.

V and J are TRBV18 and TRBJ2-5; TRBD2 matches 13 bases. The V gene end was trimmed by 3 bases and the J gene end by 2 bases; junction bases not matched to a gene: 6. The CDR3 extends over 17 amino acids. Germline V CDR1 and CDR2: KGHSH, LQKENI. CDR3 protein: CASSPGLAGVNQETQYF. CDR3 coding DNA: TGTGCCAGCTCACCCGGACTAGCGGGAGTAAATCAAGAGACCCAGTACTTC.

The chain has TRBV2 and TRBJ1-1; D unclear. V was pared by 3 bases and J by 4 bases, with 9 bases between. The germline V gene encodes CDR1 SNHLY and CDR2 FYNNEI. The CDR3 contains 13 residues. The CDR3 DNA sequence: TGTGCCAGCAGTGAGGGTCTGGGCACTGAAGCTTTCTTT. Translated, it gives CASSEGLGTEAFF.

The rearrangement joins TRBV5-1 to TRBJ1-1; D might be TRBD1 (5 bases). V lost 2 bases and J 0 bases, leaving 11 bases between the germline ends. The CDR3 runs 15 residues. Germline values: CDR1 SGHRS, CDR2 YFSETQ. The CDR3 nucleotides are TGCGCCAGCAGCTTAGTTGCAGGGATGAACACTGAAGCTTTCTTT. Protein: CASSLVAGMNTEAFF. Supplemented by reference TRBV5-1 and TRBJ1-1, the full variable domain reads KAGVTQTPRYLIKTRGQQVTLSCSPISGHRSVSWYQQTPGQGLQFLFEYFSETQRNKGNFPGRFSGRQFSNSRSEMNVSTLELGDSALYLCASSLVAGMNTEAFFGQGTRLTVV.

The genes are TRBV19 and TRBJ1-1; 12 positions match TRBD1. This CDR3 is 15 amino acids long. Trimming took 6 bases from V and 6 from J; bases not matched to a gene: 8. CDR1 is LNHDA and CDR2 is SQIVND in the germline V gene (reference sequence). The CDR3 spells CASRVGDRGLAEAFF. CDR3 nucleotides: TGTGCCAGTAGAGTCGGGGACAGGGGGCTGGCTGAAGCTTTCTTT.

This chain uses TRBV5-1 with TRBJ2-5; 11 nucleotides match TRBD2. CDR3 length: 16 amino acids. With V trimmed by 2 bases and J by 1 base, 4 bases remained unmatched. Germline loops: CDR1 SGHRS, CDR2 YFSETQ. CDR3 region: CASSLTGTSGQETQYF. For the CDR3, the DNA is TGCGCCAGCAGCTTAACCGGGACTAGCGGCCAAGAGACCCAGTACTTC.

Details on this clone: Sequence at one end of the junction differs from germline and may be a read error. The chain couples TRBV27 to TRBJ2-1; TRBD2 aligns across 13 bases. The CDR3 consists of 18 residues. The germline V gene has CDR1 MNHEY and CDR2 SMNVEV (reference sequence). The CDR3 sequence is CASSISWTSGGTYNEQFF. The CDR3 DNA follows: TGTGCCAGCAGTATATCATGGACTAGCGGGGGAACCTACAATGAGCAGTTCTTC.

The rearrangement links TRBV5-1 to TRBJ2-1; D tentatively fits TRBD1 or TRBD2 (5 bases each). Germline V lookup: CDR1 SGHRS, CDR2 YFSETQ. V was cut by 2 bases and J by 5 bases, with 17 bases left in between. There are 16 residues in the CDR3. The CDR3 reads CASSFPRVRGHNEQFF. CDR3 DNA sequence: TGCGCCAGCAGCTTCCCCCGCGTGAGGGGCCACAATGAGCAGTTCTTC.

The chain combines TRBV4-2 with TRBJ2-7; the match to TRBD2 covers 10 bases. This CDR3 is 14 amino acids long. Germline V gene data show CDR1 as LGHNA and CDR2 as YNFKEQ. The V and J ends lost 4 bases and 0 bases, in that order; junction bases with no gene match: 0. The CDR3 DNA sequence: TGTGCCAGCAGCCCTAGCGGGAGCTCCTACGAGCAGTACTTC. Amino acids: CASSPSGSSYEQYF.

This chain connects TRBV2 to TRBJ1-6; D uncertain. The CDR3 loop spans 15 amino acids. Deletions cut 7 bases from V and 3 bases from J, with 13 bases between. Per the germline V gene, CDR1 is SNHLY and CDR2 is FYNNEI. In DNA form, the CDR3 reads TGTGCCAGCACCCAAACACGTCTCTATAATTCACCCCTCCACTTT. Translating gives CASTQTRLYNSPLHF.

In this sample, this clone turned up a few times. J is TRBJ1-1 and V is TRBV5-1, with D perhaps matching TRBD1 (5 bases). Trimming removed 0 bases at V and 0 bases at J, with 9 bases between. The CDR3 contains 15 residues. CDR1 is SGHRS and CDR2 is YFSETQ in the germline V gene. For the CDR3, the DNA is TGCGCCAGCAGCTTGGAGGGGCAAATGAACACTGAAGCTTTCTTT. This translates into CASSLEGQMNTEAFF.

This clone was seen just once. J is TRBJ1-2 and V is TRBV7-9, with D perhaps matching TRBD1 (6 bases). This CDR3 is 14 amino acids long. V lost 4 bases, J lost 4 bases, and 13 bases lay in between. Germline V gives CDR1 SEHNR, CDR2 FQNEAQ (reference sequence). CDR3 coding DNA: TGTGCCAGCAGCTCGGGGGGCAGAATCTATGGCTACACCTTC. It yields the protein CASSSGGRIYGYTF.

The chain carries TRBV19 and TRBJ1-5; maybe TRBD1 (5 bases). This CDR3 is built from 15 residues. V lost 3 bases to trimming and J lost 2 bases, with 11 bases between them. Germline CDR1 reads LNHDA; CDR2 reads SQIVND (reference sequence). This chain's CDR3 is CASSIGGRGNQPQHF. The CDR3, as DNA: TGTGCCAGTAGTATCGGGGGAAGAGGCAATCAGCCCCAGCATTTT.

This clone was detected ten times or more. V usage is TRBV6-6 and J usage is TRBJ1-1; no clear D. The germline V gene encodes CDR1 MNHNY and CDR2 SVGAGI (reference sequence). Trimming pared 0 bases from V and 6 bases from J, leaving 17 bases between. The CDR3 is made up of 16 amino acids. The CDR3 nucleotides are TGTGCCAGCAGTTACTCGCGGCTGGGAGCAAAGGCTGAAGCTTTCTTT. This encodes CASSYSRLGAKAEAFF.

The V call is TRBV6-1, the J call TRBJ2-5; D gene uncertain. The CDR3 consists of 11 residues. Germline-derived CDR1 and CDR2 are MNHNS and SASEGT. V lost 6 bases and J 2 bases, leaving 4 bases between the germline ends. The CDR3 nucleotides read TGTGCCAGCAGCCATCAAGAGACCCAGTACTTC. It is translated as CASSHQETQYF.